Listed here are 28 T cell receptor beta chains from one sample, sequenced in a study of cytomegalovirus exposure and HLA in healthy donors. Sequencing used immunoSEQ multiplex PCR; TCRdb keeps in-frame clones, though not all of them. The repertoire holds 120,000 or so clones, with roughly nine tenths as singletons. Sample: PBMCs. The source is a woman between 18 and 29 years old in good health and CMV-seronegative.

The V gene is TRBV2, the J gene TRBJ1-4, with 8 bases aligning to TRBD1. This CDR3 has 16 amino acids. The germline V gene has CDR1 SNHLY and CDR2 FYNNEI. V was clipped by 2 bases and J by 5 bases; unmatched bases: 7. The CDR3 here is CASSESRGQGNEKLFF. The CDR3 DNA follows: TGTGCCAGCAGTGAAAGCCGAGGACAGGGAAATGAAAAACTGTTTTTT.

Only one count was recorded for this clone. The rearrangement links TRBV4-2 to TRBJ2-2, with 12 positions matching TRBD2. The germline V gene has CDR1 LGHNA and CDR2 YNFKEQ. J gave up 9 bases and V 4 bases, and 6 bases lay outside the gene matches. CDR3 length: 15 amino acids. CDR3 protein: CASSLLAGGHRELFF. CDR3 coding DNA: TGTGCCAGCAGCCTACTAGCGGGGGGCCACAGGGAGCTGTTTTTT.

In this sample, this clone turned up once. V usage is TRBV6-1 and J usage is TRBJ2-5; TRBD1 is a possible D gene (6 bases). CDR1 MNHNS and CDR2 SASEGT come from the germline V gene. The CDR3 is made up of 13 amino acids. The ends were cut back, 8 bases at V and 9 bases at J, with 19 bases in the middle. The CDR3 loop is CASVPGQGKAQYF. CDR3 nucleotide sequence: TGTGCCAGCGTACCAGGGCAGGGGAAAGCCCAGTACTTC.

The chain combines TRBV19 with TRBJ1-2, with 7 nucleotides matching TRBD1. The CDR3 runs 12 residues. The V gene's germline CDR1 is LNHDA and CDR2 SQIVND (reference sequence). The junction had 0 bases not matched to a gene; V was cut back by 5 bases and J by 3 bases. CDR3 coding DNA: TGTGCCAGTAGTGGGACAGACTATGGCTACACCTTC. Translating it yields CASSGTDYGYTF.

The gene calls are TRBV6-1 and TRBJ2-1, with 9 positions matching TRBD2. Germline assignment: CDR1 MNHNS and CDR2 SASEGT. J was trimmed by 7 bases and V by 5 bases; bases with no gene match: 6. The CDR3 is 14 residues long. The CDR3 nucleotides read TGTGCCAGCAGTCCGGGACTAGCTATGAATGAGCAGTTCTTC. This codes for CASSPGLAMNEQFF.

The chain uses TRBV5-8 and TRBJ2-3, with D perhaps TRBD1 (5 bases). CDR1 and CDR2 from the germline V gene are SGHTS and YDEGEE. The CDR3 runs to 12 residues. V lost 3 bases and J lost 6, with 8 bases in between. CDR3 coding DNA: TGTGCCAGCAGCTGGGCAGGGGATACGCAGTATTTT. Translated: CASSWAGDTQYF.

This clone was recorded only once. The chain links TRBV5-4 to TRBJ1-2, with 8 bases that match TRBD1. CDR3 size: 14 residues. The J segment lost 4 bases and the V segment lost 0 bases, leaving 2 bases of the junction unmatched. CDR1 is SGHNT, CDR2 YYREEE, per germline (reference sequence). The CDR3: CASSLDRGFYGYTF. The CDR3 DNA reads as TGTGCCAGCAGCTTGGACAGGGGGTTCTATGGCTACACCTTC.

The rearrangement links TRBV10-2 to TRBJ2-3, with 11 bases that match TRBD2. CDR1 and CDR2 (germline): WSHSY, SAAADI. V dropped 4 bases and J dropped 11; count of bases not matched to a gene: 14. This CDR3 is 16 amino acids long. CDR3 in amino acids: CASSVFLAGGTEGQYF. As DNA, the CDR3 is TGCGCCAGCAGTGTTTTCCTAGCGGGGGGCACAGAGGGGCAGTATTTT.

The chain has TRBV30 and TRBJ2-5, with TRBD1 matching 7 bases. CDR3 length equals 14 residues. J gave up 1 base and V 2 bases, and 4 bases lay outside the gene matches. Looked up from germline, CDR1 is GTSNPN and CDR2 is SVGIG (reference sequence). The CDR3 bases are TGTGCCTGGAGTAGGGGGACAGCCCAAGAGACCCAGTACTTC. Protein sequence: CAWSRGTAQETQYF.

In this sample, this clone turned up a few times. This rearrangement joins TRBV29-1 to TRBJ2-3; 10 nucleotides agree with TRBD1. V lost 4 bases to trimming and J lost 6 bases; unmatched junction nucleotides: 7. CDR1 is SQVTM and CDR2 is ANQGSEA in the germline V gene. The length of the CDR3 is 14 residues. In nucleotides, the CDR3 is TGCAGCGTTGGTGGGACAGGGGTTTCGGATACGCAGTATTTT. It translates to CSVGGTGVSDTQYF.

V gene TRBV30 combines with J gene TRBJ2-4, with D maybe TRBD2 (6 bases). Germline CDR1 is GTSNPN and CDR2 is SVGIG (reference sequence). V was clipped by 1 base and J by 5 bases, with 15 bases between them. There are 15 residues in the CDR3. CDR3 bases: TGTGCCTGGAGTGAGGGGCGGGACGGGGAAAACATTCAGTACTTC. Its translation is CAWSEGRDGENIQYF.

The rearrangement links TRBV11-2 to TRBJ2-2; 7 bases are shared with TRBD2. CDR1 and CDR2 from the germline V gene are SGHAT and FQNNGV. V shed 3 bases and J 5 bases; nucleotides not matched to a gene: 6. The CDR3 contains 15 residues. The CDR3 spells CASSFTIGGTGELFF. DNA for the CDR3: TGTGCCAGCAGCTTTACAATCGGGGGGACCGGGGAGCTGTTTTTT.

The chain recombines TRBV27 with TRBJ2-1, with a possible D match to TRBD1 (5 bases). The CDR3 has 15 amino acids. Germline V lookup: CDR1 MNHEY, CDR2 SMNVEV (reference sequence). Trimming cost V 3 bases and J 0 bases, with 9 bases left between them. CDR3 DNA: TGTGCCAGCAGTTTTGGGGCGGCCTCCTACAATGAGCAGTTCTTC. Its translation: CASSFGAASYNEQFF.

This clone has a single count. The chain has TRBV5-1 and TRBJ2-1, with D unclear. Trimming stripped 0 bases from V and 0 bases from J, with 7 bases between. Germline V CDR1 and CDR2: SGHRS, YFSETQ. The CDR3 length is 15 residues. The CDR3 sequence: CASSLAPSSYNEQFF. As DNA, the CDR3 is TGCGCCAGCAGCTTGGCCCCTAGCTCCTACAATGAGCAGTTCTTC.

CDR3 protein: CASTLAGATDTQYF. CDR3 coding DNA: TGTGCCAGCACGCTAGCGGGAGCCACAGATACGCAGTATTTT. The chain is built from TRBV6-1 and TRBJ2-3; TRBD2 agrees at 10 bases. The CDR3 has 14 residues. Germline assignment: CDR1 MNHNS and CDR2 SASEGT. V lost 7 bases and J lost 2; bases outside the gene matches: 3.

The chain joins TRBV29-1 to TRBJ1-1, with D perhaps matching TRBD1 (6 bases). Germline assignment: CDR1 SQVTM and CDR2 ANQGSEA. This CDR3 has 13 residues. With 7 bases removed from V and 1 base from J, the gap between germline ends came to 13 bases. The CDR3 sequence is CSAHRDQNTEAFF. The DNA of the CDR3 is TGCAGCGCCCACAGGGATCAGAACACTGAAGCTTTCTTT.

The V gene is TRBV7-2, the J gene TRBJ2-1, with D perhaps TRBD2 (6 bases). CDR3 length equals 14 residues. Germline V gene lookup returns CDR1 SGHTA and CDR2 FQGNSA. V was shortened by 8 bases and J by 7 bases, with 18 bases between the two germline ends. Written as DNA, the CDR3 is TGTGCCAGCGGGGGGAGACTCGGAGGGAATGAGCAGTTCTTC. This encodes CASGGRLGGNEQFF. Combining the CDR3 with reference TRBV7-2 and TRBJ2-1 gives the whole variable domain GAGVSQSPSNKVTEKGKDVELRCDPISGHTALYWYRQSLGQGLEFLIYFQGNSAPDKSGLPSDRFSAERTGGSVSTLTIQRTQQEDSAVYLCASGGRLGGNEQFFGPGTRLTVL.

The CDR3, as DNA: TGTGCTACGACAGATTCCTACGAGCAGTACTTC. This sequence encodes CATTDSYEQYF. The genes are TRBV28 and TRBJ2-7; D is possibly TRBD1 (5 bases). The CDR3 extends over 11 amino acids. The germline gives CDR1 MDHEN, CDR2 SYDVKM.

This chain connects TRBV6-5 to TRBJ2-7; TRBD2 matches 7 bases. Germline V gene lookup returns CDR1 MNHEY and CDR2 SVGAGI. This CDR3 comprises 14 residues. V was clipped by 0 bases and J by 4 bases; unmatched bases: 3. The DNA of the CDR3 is TGTGCCAGCAGTTACTCAGAGCGGGGTTACGAGCAGTACTTC. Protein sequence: CASSYSERGYEQYF.

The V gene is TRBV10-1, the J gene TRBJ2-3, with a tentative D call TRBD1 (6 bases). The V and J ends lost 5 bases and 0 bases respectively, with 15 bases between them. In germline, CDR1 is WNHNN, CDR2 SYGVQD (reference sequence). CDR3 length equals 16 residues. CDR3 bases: TGCGCCAGCAGTTCCTCAAGGACAGCTAGCACAGATACGCAGTATTTT. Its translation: CASSSSRTASTDTQYF.

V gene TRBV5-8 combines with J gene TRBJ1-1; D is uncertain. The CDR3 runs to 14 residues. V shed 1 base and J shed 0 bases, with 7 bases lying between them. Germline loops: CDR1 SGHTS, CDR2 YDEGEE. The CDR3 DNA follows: TGTGCCAGCAGCTTGCGACTCATGAACACTGAAGCTTTCTTT. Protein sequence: CASSLRLMNTEAFF.

The CDR3 loop reads CASSPDRAENTIYF. Written as DNA, the CDR3 is TGTGCCAGCAGTCCGGACAGGGCTGAAAACACCATATATTTT. The chain couples TRBV6-5 to TRBJ1-3, with TRBD1 identical over 8 bases. Germline values: CDR1 MNHEY, CDR2 SVGAGI. This CDR3 region has 14 residues. V shed 5 bases and J 6 bases; nucleotides not matched to a gene: 6.

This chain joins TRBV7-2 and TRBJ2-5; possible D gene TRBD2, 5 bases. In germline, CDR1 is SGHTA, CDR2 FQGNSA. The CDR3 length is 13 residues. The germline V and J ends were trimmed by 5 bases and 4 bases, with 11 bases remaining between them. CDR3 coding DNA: TGTGCCAGCAGCATAGGACTCCGAGAGACCCAGTACTTC. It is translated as CASSIGLRETQYF.

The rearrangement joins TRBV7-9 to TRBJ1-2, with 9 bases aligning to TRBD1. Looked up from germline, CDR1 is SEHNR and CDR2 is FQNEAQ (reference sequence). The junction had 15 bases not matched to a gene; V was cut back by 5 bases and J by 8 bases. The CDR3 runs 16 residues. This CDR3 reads CASSARQGVGPGGYTF. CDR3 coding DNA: TGTGCCAGCAGCGCTCGACAGGGGGTGGGGCCAGGAGGCTACACCTTC.

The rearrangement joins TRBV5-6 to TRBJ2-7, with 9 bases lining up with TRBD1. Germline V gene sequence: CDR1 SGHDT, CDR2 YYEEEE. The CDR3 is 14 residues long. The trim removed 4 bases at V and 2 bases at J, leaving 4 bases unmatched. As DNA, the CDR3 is TGTGCCAGCAGCCGGGGACAGGGACCCTACGAGCAGTACTTC. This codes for CASSRGQGPYEQYF. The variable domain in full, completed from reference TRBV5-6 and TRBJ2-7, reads DAGVTQSPTHLIKTRGQQVTLRCSPKSGHDTVSWYQQALGQGPQFIFQYYEEEERQRGNFPDRFSGHQFPNYSSELNVNALLLGDSALYLCASSRGQGPYEQYFGPGTRLTVT.

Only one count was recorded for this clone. The CDR3 loop is CASSLLRGEREDYEQYF. The CDR3 DNA reads TGTGCCAGCAGCCTACTCCGGGGTGAGCGGGAGGATTACGAGCAGTACTTC. The chain joins TRBV27 to TRBJ2-7; 9 nucleotides align to TRBD2. Looked up from germline, CDR1 is MNHEY and CDR2 is SMNVEV (reference sequence). This CDR3 contains 17 residues. V dropped 6 bases and J dropped 4; count of bases not matched to a gene: 16.

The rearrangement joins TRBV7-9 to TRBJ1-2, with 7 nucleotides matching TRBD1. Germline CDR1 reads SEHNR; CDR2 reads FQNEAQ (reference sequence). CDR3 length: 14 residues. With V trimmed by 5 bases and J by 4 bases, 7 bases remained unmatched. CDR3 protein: CASSRDSVTYGYTF. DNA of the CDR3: TGTGCCAGCAGCAGGGACAGCGTAACCTATGGCTACACCTTC.

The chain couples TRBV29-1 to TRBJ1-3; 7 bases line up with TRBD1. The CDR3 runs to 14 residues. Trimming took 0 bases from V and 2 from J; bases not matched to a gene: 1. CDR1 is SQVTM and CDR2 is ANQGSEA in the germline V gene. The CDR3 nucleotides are TGCAGCGTTGAAGACAGGGGGGCTGGAAACACCATATATTTT. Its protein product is CSVEDRGAGNTIYF.